These 29 T cell receptor beta chains were all obtained from the same sample, sequenced in a study of shared clonotypes between healthy human individuals (dated by TCRdb to 2018 to 2020). The library was produced with the immunoSEQ multiplex PCR assay. The table was pulled from immuneACCESS by TCRdb, which kept in-frame rearrangements only. Such tables lose some clones; where checked, under half of the loss comes from unresolved V genes, and the rest has no known cause. This sample lists around 1,900,000 clones; about 94% were detected once. In total, the top ten clones hold around 1.8% of the sample. CD8 naive samples consisted of CD45RO-negative cells that were positively selected for CCR7, yielding a CD45RA+CCR7+ population without TemRA cells. The specimen was naive CD8+ T cells from PBMCs. What this sample's cell subset or site label stands for: CD45RA+CCR7+. The source is a man in his late teens or twenties in good health. Some clones in this sample may be carry-over from other donors' samples.

V gene TRBV11-2 combines with J gene TRBJ1-3; no clear D. The CDR3 loop spans 19 amino acids. Germline values: CDR1 SGHAT, CDR2 FQNNGV. V was cut by 1 base and J by 0 bases, with 19 bases left in between. The CDR3 DNA reads TGTGCCAGCAGCTTAGTGCGGGGAGTTAGTCTCAGCTCTGGAAACACCATATATTTT. Its translation: CASSLVRGVSLSSGNTIYF.

The rearrangement links TRBV27 to TRBJ1-5; D call uncertain. Germline V gene lookup returns CDR1 MNHEY and CDR2 SMNVEV (reference sequence). With 2 bases removed from V and 0 bases from J, the gap between germline ends came to 11 bases. The CDR3 loop spans 16 amino acids. The CDR3 DNA reads as TGTGCCAGCAGTTTAGTATGGTCAGATAGCAATCAGCCCCAGCATTTT. The encoded protein is CASSLVWSDSNQPQHF.

This clone showed up just once. This chain links TRBV27 with TRBJ1-2; 11 nucleotides line up with TRBD1. This CDR3 region has 13 residues. Trimming removed 5 bases from V and 8 bases from J; junction bases left unmatched: 4. CDR1 MNHEY and CDR2 SMNVEV come from the germline V gene (reference sequence). The CDR3 loop is CASSPDRGLGYTF. In DNA form, the CDR3 reads TGTGCCAGCAGTCCGGACAGGGGGCTGGGCTACACCTTC.

The genes are TRBV13 and TRBJ2-1, with no clear D. V was pared by 5 bases and J by 5 bases, with 10 bases between. Germline loops: CDR1 PRHDT, CDR2 FYEKMQ (reference sequence). The CDR3 extends over 13 amino acids. The CDR3 DNA reads TGTGCCAGCAGCCCATCGCCCGACAATGAGCAGTTCTTC. Amino acid sequence: CASSPSPDNEQFF.

This chain connects TRBV5-1 to TRBJ1-2; TRBD1 matches 9 bases. Germline loops: CDR1 SGHRS, CDR2 YFSETQ. CDR3 size: 11 residues. The V gene end was trimmed by 9 bases and the J gene end by 7 bases; junction bases not matched to a gene: 4. The CDR3 sequence: CATQGAGGYTF. The CDR3 DNA reads as TGCGCCACACAGGGGGCGGGTGGCTACACCTTC.

This clone was picked up one time. The same CDR3 can be traced to other DNA sequences in this sample. The chain combines TRBV4-1 with TRBJ1-1; 10 nucleotides agree with TRBD1. The CDR3 is made up of 15 amino acids. CDR1 and CDR2 from the germline V gene are MGHRA and YSYEKL. Trimming took 3 bases from V and 4 from J; bases not matched to a gene: 5. CDR3 DNA: TGCGCCAGCAGCCAGGGGGACAGGGGAGGCACTGAAGCTTTCTTT. Protein product: CASSQGDRGGTEAFF.

The chain employs TRBV7-9 and TRBJ2-7, with D unclear. Germline V gives CDR1 SEHNR, CDR2 FQNEAQ (reference sequence). The CDR3 has 13 amino acids. V was pared by 1 base and J by 3 bases, with 7 bases between. For the CDR3, the DNA is TGTGCCAGCAGCTTAGACTCGGACTACGAGCAGTACTTC. This sequence encodes CASSLDSDYEQYF.

In this sample, this clone turned up once. The chain links TRBV4-2 to TRBJ2-1; the D gene could be TRBD1 or TRBD2 (5 bases each). In germline, CDR1 is LGHNA, CDR2 YNFKEQ. The CDR3 has 16 residues. Trimming cost V 4 bases and J 0 bases, with 13 bases left between them. The CDR3 region is CASSPAGTSSYNEQFF. CDR3 bases: TGTGCCAGCAGCCCAGCCGGGACCAGCTCCTACAATGAGCAGTTCTTC.

The chain joins TRBV6-4 to TRBJ2-1; TRBD2 aligns across 11 bases. Per germline, CDR1 MRHNA and CDR2 SNTAGT. CDR3 length equals 18 residues. The V and J ends lost 3 bases and 7 bases, in that order; junction bases with no gene match: 14. In nucleotides, the CDR3 is TGTGCCAGCAGTGAGTTGCCGGGACTAGCGGAGGGGGAGAATGAGCAGTTCTTC. The encoded protein is CASSELPGLAEGENEQFF.

With regard to this clone: The junction departs from germline at one end; a sequencing error may be responsible. This chain uses TRBV4-1 with TRBJ2-7, with D perhaps TRBD1 or TRBD2 (6 bases each). The germline gives CDR1 MGHRA, CDR2 YSYEKL. The CDR3 has 17 amino acids. The CDR3 DNA is TGCGCCAGCAGCCAAGGTAGGGGGATAAGGACGGACTACGGGCAGTACTTC. It specifies CASSQGRGIRTDYGQYF.

The V call is TRBV6-5, the J call TRBJ2-7, with D possibly TRBD2 on 6 matching bases. This CDR3 contains 14 residues. Trimming took 5 bases from V and 6 from J, leaving 17 bases between them. Germline V gene sequence: CDR1 MNHEY, CDR2 SVGAGI. Here the CDR3 reads CASSLTPGDGEQYF. The CDR3, as DNA: TGTGCCAGCAGTCTAACCCCGGGAGATGGCGAGCAGTACTTC.

This chain uses TRBV4-1 with TRBJ2-3, with TRBD2 matching over 7 bases. CDR1 MGHRA and CDR2 YSYEKL come from the germline V gene. CDR3 length: 14 residues. With 4 bases clipped from V and 3 bases from J, the junction kept 4 bases outside the gene matches. The CDR3 bases are TGCGCCAGCAGCCCGGAACTAGCGACAGATACGCAGTATTTT. It yields the protein CASSPELATDTQYF.

The sample holds one count of this clone. The CDR3 region is CASSYLGAFTGELFF. CDR3 in DNA: TGTGCCAGCAGTTACTTAGGGGCGTTCACCGGGGAGCTGTTTTTT. The gene calls are TRBV6-6 and TRBJ2-2; a possible D gene is TRBD1 (5 bases). Germline-derived CDR1 and CDR2 are MNHNY and SVGAGI (reference sequence). Trimming left V 1 base short and J 4 bases short, with 10 bases between. This CDR3 has 15 residues.

This rearrangement joins TRBV7-2 to TRBJ1-2; tentatively, D is TRBD1 (5 bases). V was cut by 0 bases and J by 3 bases, with 17 bases left in between. Germline CDR1 and CDR2: SGHTA and FQGNSA. The CDR3 contains 17 residues. The CDR3 is CASSLAESGLLDYGYTF. The CDR3 coding sequence is TGTGCCAGCAGCTTAGCGGAATCGGGACTATTGGACTATGGCTACACCTTC.

As for this clone: The CDR3 carries no conserved terminal phenylalanine or tryptophan, so it likely arises from a read error. The DNA is left out, because the CDR3 cannot be placed on it with certainty; the CDR3 is given as TCRdb lists it. This sequence joins TRBV5-8 and TRBJ1-2. The V gene's germline CDR1 is SGHTS and CDR2 YDEGEE. The CDR3 numbers 13 amino acids, ends counted. CDR3 sequence reads: CASSLGPPGTLFL.

The chain recombines TRBV9 with TRBJ1-2; a possible D gene is TRBD1 (5 bases). Germline V gene data show CDR1 as SGDLS and CDR2 as YYNGEE. There are 16 residues in the CDR3. The V end was cut by 0 bases, the J end by 4 bases, with 16 bases between. The CDR3 region is CASSVAGPDPAYGYTF. DNA of the CDR3: TGTGCCAGCAGCGTAGCGGGGCCGGATCCGGCCTATGGCTACACCTTC.

Points on this clone: Distinct nucleotide sequences in the sample also encode this CDR3. V gene TRBV7-9 combines with J gene TRBJ2-7; 12 bases map to TRBD1. This CDR3 has 14 residues. CDR1 is SEHNR and CDR2 is FQNEAQ in the germline V gene (reference sequence). Germline trimming cut 4 bases from V and 7 bases from J; bases unmatched to any gene: 5. The DNA of the CDR3 is TGTGCCAGCAGCTCCCGGGACAGGGGGCATGAGCAGTACTTC. Amino acid sequence: CASSSRDRGHEQYF.

The J gene is TRBJ1-1, the V gene TRBV9; D call uncertain. Trimming cost V 0 bases and J 4 bases, with 13 bases left between them. This CDR3 region has 15 residues. The germline V gene has CDR1 SGDLS and CDR2 YYNGEE. This CDR3 is CASSVGGGMGTEAFF. The CDR3 DNA reads as TGTGCCAGCAGCGTAGGGGGAGGGATGGGCACTGAAGCTTTCTTT.

The rearrangement links TRBV4-2 to TRBJ2-6, with D unresolved. Germline-derived CDR1 and CDR2 are LGHNA and YNFKEQ. The germline V and J ends were trimmed by 1 base and 0 bases, with 13 bases remaining between them. The CDR3 runs 18 residues. CDR3 DNA: TGTGCCAGCAGCCAAGGTGTCAGTCTGGACTCTGGGGCCAACGTCCTGACTTTC. Translating it yields CASSQGVSLDSGANVLTF.

J is TRBJ1-2 and V is TRBV4-1; D is uncertain. Germline CDR1 MGHRA, CDR2 YSYEKL. This CDR3 contains 16 residues. Trimming cost V 1 base and J 4 bases, with 16 bases left between them. The CDR3 DNA reads as TGCGCCAGCAGCCAAGGTATTTGGGGTGGAGGCTATGGCTACACCTTC. Protein: CASSQGIWGGGYGYTF.

V usage is TRBV28 and J usage is TRBJ2-2; D is unresolved. Germline lookup yields CDR1 MDHEN and CDR2 SYDVKM. The V and J ends lost 10 bases and 5 bases respectively, with 8 bases between them. The CDR3 consists of 11 residues. CDR3 loop: CATLRTGELFF. DNA for the CDR3: TGTGCCACTCTTCGGACCGGGGAGCTGTTTTTT.

The chain couples TRBV5-1 to TRBJ2-1, with 10 bases that match TRBD2. The germline gives CDR1 SGHRS, CDR2 YFSETQ. J was trimmed by 7 bases and V by 1 base; bases with no gene match: 5. CDR3 length: 15 residues. DNA for the CDR3: TGCGCCAGCAGCTTGTCTCTAGCGGGAGTTAATGAGCAGTTCTTC. It yields the protein CASSLSLAGVNEQFF.

Note on this clone: The same CDR3 arises from other DNA sequences in this sample as well. DNA of the CDR3: TGTGCTAGTGGCCAAGGGACTGAAGCTTTCTTT. Translated, it gives CASGQGTEAFF. The chain carries TRBV12-5 and TRBJ1-1; D unresolved. The V end was cut by 6 bases, the J end by 5 bases, with 7 bases between. Germline CDR1 is LGHNT and CDR2 is FRNRAP. This CDR3 has 11 amino acids.

V is TRBV15 and J is TRBJ2-7, with a tentative D call TRBD1 (6 bases). Germline V gene data show CDR1 as LNHNV and CDR2 as YYDKDF (reference sequence). The CDR3 totals 13 residues. Between the trimmed V and J ends, which lost 1 base and 7 bases, there was a span of 11 bases. The DNA of the CDR3 is TGTGCCACCAGCAGAGCTTTCCAGGGGGAGCAGTACTTC. Translated, it gives CATSRAFQGEQYF.

V usage is TRBV25-1 and J usage is TRBJ1-1; possibly TRBD1 for D (6 bases). The ends were cut back, 7 bases at V and 5 bases at J, with 26 bases in the middle. Germline V gives CDR1 MGHDK, CDR2 SYGVNS. CDR3 length equals 17 residues. The CDR3 reads CASTERRGATGATEAFF. The CDR3 coding sequence is TGTGCCAGCACCGAAAGGAGGGGAGCGACGGGGGCTACTGAAGCTTTCTTT.

Comments on this clone: The junction differs from germline at one of its ends, possibly a read error. V usage is TRBV6-4 and J usage is TRBJ1-1; D call uncertain. The CDR3 is 13 residues long. Germline V lookup: CDR1 MRHNA, CDR2 SNTAGT. CDR3 amino acids: CAGSDSWGTEAFF. The CDR3 DNA reads as TGTGCCGGCAGTGACTCGTGGGGCACTGAAGCTTTCTTT.

The rearrangement uses TRBV9 and TRBJ1-2, with 7 bases fitting TRBD1. The CDR3 spans 15 residues. The J segment lost 2 bases and the V segment lost 4 bases, leaving 8 bases of the junction unmatched. CDR1 and CDR2 from the germline V gene are SGDLS and YYNGEE. CDR3 bases: TGTGCCAGCAGCCAACCGGGACAGAGAAACTATGGCTACACCTTC. This codes for CASSQPGQRNYGYTF.

This chain links TRBV6-1 with TRBJ1-4, with 9 bases that match TRBD1. The V gene end was trimmed by 3 bases and the J gene end by 5 bases; junction bases not matched to a gene: 4. Per the germline V gene, CDR1 is MNHNS and CDR2 is SASEGT. The CDR3 is 15 residues long. The CDR3 DNA reads as TGTGCCAGCAGTGAGGGACAGGGATTGAATGAAAAACTGTTTTTT. Translated: CASSEGQGLNEKLFF.

This rearrangement joins TRBV5-5 to TRBJ1-2; TRBD1 matches at 10 bases. Trimming removed 6 bases from V and 4 bases from J; junction bases left unmatched: 9. Germline loops: CDR1 SGHKS, CDR2 YYEKEE (reference sequence). The CDR3 is 15 residues long. CDR3 sequence (DNA): TGTGCCAGCACCCCAGACAGGGGGCTTCTCTATGGCTACACCTTC. Protein product: CASTPDRGLLYGYTF.